Each of the 32 T cell receptor beta chains below was sequenced from the same sample in a study of CD8+ T cells in alopecia areata. Noted treatment: oral pan-JAK inhibitor, 5-10 mg twice daily. In each case, RNA was isolated and then reverse transcribed into cDNA as the sequencing template. TCRdb's table, derived via immunoSEQ multiplex PCR, lists solely in-frame clones and lacks some. The sample holds 75,000 to 100,000 clones, 60% to 80% seen once. Sample: CD8+ T cells sorted from blood, taken between weeks 43 and 45, from a patient treated with tofacitinib. These receptors all come from a human donor with alopecia areata.

The chain uses TRBV14 and TRBJ1-1; no definite D call. Trimming took 0 bases from V and 2 from J, leaving 16 bases between them. This CDR3 region has 17 residues. CDR1 and CDR2 from the germline V gene are SGHDN and FVKESK. The CDR3 region is CASSQDPFLRPNTEAFF. The DNA for the CDR3 is TGTGCCAGCAGCCAAGATCCCTTTCTTCGACCAAACACTGAAGCTTTCTTT.

V gene TRBV29-1 combines with J gene TRBJ2-2; D possibly corresponds to TRBD2 (5 bases). CDR3 length: 13 amino acids. V was shortened by 3 bases and J by 4 bases, with 9 bases between the two germline ends. Germline V gene data show CDR1 as SQVTM and CDR2 as ANQGSEA. The CDR3 nucleotides read TGCAGCGTTGACGGCGCGGGCACCGGGGAGCTGTTTTTT. Its protein is CSVDGAGTGELFF.

The CDR3 DNA follows: TGTGCCTGGAGCGGAGGACTCGACTCTAGCACAGATACGCAGTATTTT. As protein: CAWSGGLDSSTDTQYF. The chain recombines TRBV30 with TRBJ2-3; D is possibly TRBD2 (5 bases). The CDR3 loop spans 16 amino acids. CDR1 is GTSNPN and CDR2 is SVGIG in the germline V gene (reference sequence). The ends were cut back, 3 bases at V and 0 bases at J, with 16 bases in the middle.

This clone was recorded once. The chain uses TRBV29-1 and TRBJ1-4, with unresolved D. Germline assignment: CDR1 SQVTM and CDR2 ANQGSEA. This CDR3 spans 14 amino acids. The V and J ends lost 6 bases and 2 bases respectively, with 13 bases between them. CDR3 region: CSVLMGTTNEKLFF. In nucleotides, the CDR3 is TGCAGCGTCTTAATGGGAACCACTAATGAAAAACTGTTTTTT.

The rearrangement links TRBV4-3 to TRBJ2-7; 9 bases agree with TRBD1. Germline V gives CDR1 LGHNA, CDR2 YSLEER. V lost 6 bases to trimming and J lost 2 bases; unmatched junction nucleotides: 5. CDR3 size: 14 residues. CDR3 bases: TGCGCCAGCAGTCTTGACAGGGGGGCCTACGAGCAGTACTTC. This gives the protein CASSLDRGAYEQYF.

This clone was seen more than once but under ten times. J is TRBJ2-3 and V is TRBV13; D is unresolved. The V and J ends lost 4 bases and 4 bases respectively, with 6 bases between them. The germline V gene encodes CDR1 PRHDT and CDR2 FYEKMQ (reference sequence). This CDR3 region has 12 residues. The CDR3 DNA reads TGTGCCAGCAGCTCAGACCCAGATACGCAGTATTTT. Translating gives CASSSDPDTQYF.

CDR3 region: CASRANADFRTDTQYF. CDR3 bases: TGTGCCAGCAGGGCCAACGCGGACTTTCGCACAGATACGCAGTATTTT. V and J are TRBV9 and TRBJ2-3, with D possibly matching TRBD2 (5 bases). The CDR3 runs 16 residues. The germline V gene has CDR1 SGDLS and CDR2 YYNGEE. V dropped 5 bases and J dropped 1 base, with 17 bases sitting between them.

V gene TRBV6-1 combines with J gene TRBJ1-2; D gene unclear. V lost 1 base and J lost 2, with 8 bases in between. The germline V gene has CDR1 MNHNS and CDR2 SASEGT. This CDR3 has 14 residues. The CDR3 DNA follows: TGTGCCAGCAGTGAAGTTGGAGTCAACTATGGCTACACCTTC. Translated, it gives CASSEVGVNYGYTF.

The V gene is TRBV29-1, the J gene TRBJ1-2, with D perhaps matching TRBD1 (5 bases). The germline gives CDR1 SQVTM, CDR2 ANQGSEA. Deletions cut 6 bases from V and 4 bases from J, with 9 bases between. CDR3 length equals 11 residues. The CDR3 reads CSVRGGYGYTF. In DNA form, the CDR3 reads TGCAGCGTGCGGGGCGGCTATGGCTACACCTTC. Full variable domain (remainder filled in from reference TRBV29-1 and TRBJ1-2): SAVISQKPSRDICQRGTSLTIQCQVDSQVTMMFWYRQQPGQSLTLIATANQGSEATYESGFVIDKFPISRPNLTFSTLTVSNMSPEDSSIYLCSVRGGYGYTFGSGTRLTVV.

This clone was seen more than once but under ten times. The chain couples TRBV5-6 to TRBJ2-7; weak D call: TRBD2 (5 bases). This CDR3 is built from 14 residues. V was trimmed by 2 bases and J by 4 bases, leaving 13 bases between them. Per the germline V gene, CDR1 is SGHDT and CDR2 is YYEEEE. Here the CDR3 DNA reads TGTGCCAGCAGCTTAACCGGGAAAAGATACGAGCAGTACTTC. This sequence encodes CASSLTGKRYEQYF. The full variable domain, completed using reference TRBV5-6 and TRBJ2-7, is DAGVTQSPTHLIKTRGQQVTLRCSPKSGHDTVSWYQQALGQGPQFIFQYYEEEERQRGNFPDRFSGHQFPNYSSELNVNALLLGDSALYLCASSLTGKRYEQYFGPGTRLTVT.

The chain combines TRBV4-3 with TRBJ2-1, with D perhaps TRBD1 (6 bases). Germline CDR1 LGHNA, CDR2 YSLEER. The CDR3 sequence is 13 residues long. The V end lost 4 bases, the J end lost 9 bases, and 13 bases lay between the germline ends. CDR3 nucleotides: TGCGCCAGCAGCCCCCTCGTAGGGGGTGAGCAGTTCTTC. Translation gives CASSPLVGGEQFF.

The chain couples TRBV10-2 to TRBJ1-6; a weak D match, TRBD1 (5 bases). The CDR3 loop spans 15 amino acids. CDR1 is WSHSY and CDR2 is SAAADI in the germline V gene. Trimming shortened V by 5 bases and J by 0 bases, and 8 bases separated the two germline ends. Written as DNA, the CDR3 is TGCGCCAGCAGTACAGACAGCTCCTATAATTCACCCCTCCACTTT. Its protein is CASSTDSSYNSPLHF.

This clone has a single count. The chain joins TRBV7-6 to TRBJ2-7; possibly TRBD2 for D (6 bases). The CDR3 runs to 12 residues. The germline V and J ends were trimmed by 5 bases and 6 bases, with 11 bases remaining between them. Germline CDR1 SGHVS, CDR2 FNYEAQ. CDR3 sequence: CASSPVGGEQYF. The DNA for the CDR3 is TGTGCCAGCAGCCCAGTCGGGGGCGAGCAGTACTTC.

The J gene is TRBJ2-1, the V gene TRBV11-2; no reliable D call. The CDR3 is made up of 13 amino acids. Germline CDR1 SGHAT, CDR2 FQNNGV. With 5 bases removed from V and 2 bases from J, the gap between germline ends came to 7 bases. CDR3 coding DNA: TGTGCCAGCAGCCCCGACCCCTACAATGAGCAGTTCTTC. Amino acid sequence: CASSPDPYNEQFF.

This chain links TRBV5-1 with TRBJ2-3; 8 bases match TRBD1. CDR3 size: 14 residues. The V gene end was trimmed by 2 bases and the J gene end by 4 bases; junction bases not matched to a gene: 3. Germline CDR1 and CDR2: SGHRS and YFSETQ. CDR3: CASSFGQGSDTQYF. In nucleotides, the CDR3 is TGCGCCAGCAGCTTCGGACAGGGTTCAGATACGCAGTATTTT.

The chain has TRBV6-4 and TRBJ2-2; TRBD1 matches at 9 bases. This CDR3 is built from 15 residues. V shed 5 bases, J shed 4 bases, and the junction held 5 bases outside the gene matches. The germline V gene encodes CDR1 MRHNA and CDR2 SNTAGT. CDR3 DNA sequence: TGTGCCAGCAGTCGACAGGGACAGGGCACCGGGGAGCTGTTTTTT. It translates to CASSRQGQGTGELFF.

The chain combines TRBV7-2 with TRBJ2-1; maybe TRBD1 (6 bases). CDR3 length equals 14 residues. V lost 1 base and J 4 bases, leaving 8 bases between the germline ends. Germline lookup yields CDR1 SGHTA and CDR2 FQGNSA. The CDR3 is CASSLGTGYNEQFF. In DNA, the CDR3 is TGTGCCAGCAGCTTAGGAACAGGGTACAATGAGCAGTTCTTC.

V usage is TRBV29-1 and J usage is TRBJ1-1; 9 nucleotides align to TRBD1. This CDR3 has 12 amino acids. Trimming cost V 3 bases and J 6 bases; bases outside gene matches: 2. Germline V gene data show CDR1 as SQVTM and CDR2 as ANQGSEA. The CDR3 loop reads CSVEGQGPEAFF. The DNA of the CDR3 is TGCAGCGTTGAGGGACAGGGCCCTGAAGCTTTCTTT.

The V gene is TRBV13, the J gene TRBJ1-2; D is undetermined. This CDR3 has 15 amino acids. The V and J ends lost 5 bases and 0 bases respectively, with 13 bases between them. Germline V gives CDR1 PRHDT, CDR2 FYEKMQ (reference sequence). The CDR3: CASSPADSANYGYTF. For the CDR3, the DNA is TGTGCCAGCAGCCCTGCGGACTCAGCTAACTATGGCTACACCTTC. Using reference TRBV13 and TRBJ1-2 for the parts outside the CDR3, the full variable domain is AAGVIQSPRHLIKEKRETATLKCYPIPRHDTVYWYQQGPGQDPQFLISFYEKMQSDKGSIPDRFSAQQFSDYHSELNMSSLELGDSALYFCASSPADSANYGYTFGSGTRLTVV.

The V call is TRBV25-1, the J call TRBJ1-6; D is unclear. Germline values: CDR1 MGHDK, CDR2 SYGVNS. Trimming cost V 3 bases and J 7 bases, with 4 bases left between them. This CDR3 is 12 amino acids long. The DNA of the CDR3 is TGTGCCAGCAGTGAGCCCAATTCACCCCTCCACTTT. Translation: CASSEPNSPLHF.

The rearrangement uses TRBV9 and TRBJ2-2; perhaps TRBD1 as D (6 bases). V gave up 4 bases and J gave up 0 bases, with 13 bases separating them. CDR1 is SGDLS, CDR2 YYNGEE, per germline. This CDR3 comprises 16 residues. CDR3 loop: CASSSQDSPNTGELFF. CDR3 nucleotides: TGTGCCAGCAGCTCTCAGGACAGTCCGAACACCGGGGAGCTGTTTTTT.

The chain links TRBV4-3 to TRBJ1-1; D unresolved. The CDR3 sequence is 15 residues long. Germline V lookup: CDR1 LGHNA, CDR2 YSLEER. The V end was cut by 0 bases, the J end by 0 bases, with 8 bases between. The CDR3 here is CASSQEWELNTEAFF. As DNA, the CDR3 is TGCGCCAGCAGCCAAGAATGGGAGTTGAACACTGAAGCTTTCTTT.

The V gene is TRBV11-2, the J gene TRBJ2-7, with 9 bases that match TRBD1. In germline, CDR1 is SGHAT, CDR2 FQNNGV. This CDR3 comprises 13 residues. Unmatched junction bases numbered 4, after V lost 4 bases and J lost 6 bases. The CDR3 DNA reads as TGTGCCAGCAGCTCGGGACAGGGCCGCGAGCAGTACTTC. Translating it yields CASSSGQGREQYF.

This clone was counted only a few times. This chain uses TRBV5-6 with TRBJ1-5, with no clear D. Trimming shortened V by 0 bases and J by 3 bases, and 13 bases separated the two germline ends. This CDR3 contains 16 residues. Germline CDR1 is SGHDT and CDR2 is YYEEEE. The CDR3 is CASSLGSAMNNQPQHF. The CDR3 DNA reads TGTGCCAGCAGCTTGGGTAGCGCGATGAACAATCAGCCCCAGCATTTT.

CDR3: CSVRTTGTQYNYGYTF. In DNA, the CDR3 is TGCAGCGTGAGAACAACGGGCACTCAATATAACTATGGCTACACCTTC. The chain carries TRBV29-1 and TRBJ1-2, with D unresolved. The V gene's germline CDR1 is SQVTM and CDR2 ANQGSEA. V lost 6 bases, J lost 1 base, and 21 bases lay in between. The CDR3 runs to 16 residues.

The chain uses TRBV30 and TRBJ1-5; D is undetermined. The CDR3 covers 13 residues. V lost 1 base, J lost 0 bases, and 4 bases lay in between. CDR1 and CDR2 from the germline V gene are GTSNPN and SVGIG (reference sequence). The CDR3 loop reads CAWSANSNQPQHF. The CDR3 nucleotides read TGTGCCTGGAGTGCGAATAGCAATCAGCCCCAGCATTTT.

The chain combines TRBV6-6 with TRBJ1-2; no definite D call. The V end was cut by 2 bases, the J end by 6 bases, with 10 bases between. This CDR3 has 13 amino acids. Germline V gene sequence: CDR1 MNHNY, CDR2 SVGAGI (reference sequence). CDR3 in DNA: TGTGCCAGCAGTTACATCCAGATACATGGCTACACCTTC. It encodes CASSYIQIHGYTF.

The genes are TRBV13 and TRBJ1-2; D remains unclear. Trimming took off 5 bases at V and 0 bases at J, with 4 bases between the two ends. Germline V lookup: CDR1 PRHDT, CDR2 FYEKMQ (reference sequence). The CDR3 loop spans 12 amino acids. The CDR3, as DNA: TGTGCCAGCAGCAAGACTAACTATGGCTACACCTTC. Encoded protein: CASSKTNYGYTF.

This sequence joins TRBV7-6 and TRBJ1-6, with 7 bases lining up with TRBD1. Germline CDR1 reads SGHVS; CDR2 reads FNYEAQ. V gave up 2 bases and J gave up 5 bases; unmatched junction bases: 21. The CDR3 has 21 amino acids. The CDR3 loop reads CASSLRGSGQYAVGHNSPLHF. CDR3 DNA: TGTGCCAGCAGCTTAAGGGGATCGGGACAGTATGCCGTGGGGCATAATTCACCCCTCCACTTT. The whole variable domain, remainder taken from reference TRBV7-6 and TRBJ1-6, is GAGVSQSPRYKVTKRGQDVALRCDPISGHVSLYWYRQALGQGPEFLTYFNYEAQQDKSGLPNDRFSAERPEGSISTLTIQRTEQRDSAMYRCASSLRGSGQYAVGHNSPLHFGNGTRLTVT.

The V gene is TRBV9, the J gene TRBJ1-1; 7 nucleotides line up with TRBD1. V dropped 1 base and J dropped 5; count of bases not matched to a gene: 5. Germline CDR1 reads SGDLS; CDR2 reads YYNGEE. The CDR3 totals 14 residues. CDR3 nucleotides: TGTGCCAGCAGCGTATTCGGGACAGATACTGAAGCTTTCTTT. It encodes CASSVFGTDTEAFF.

CDR3 DNA: TGCGCCAGCAGTCATAGCGGGGGAAGCGGTGAGCAGTTCTTC. Translation gives CASSHSGGSGEQFF. This chain links TRBV4-3 with TRBJ2-1; 9 bases are a match to TRBD2. CDR1 LGHNA and CDR2 YSLEER come from the germline V gene. The CDR3 is 14 residues long. Losses at the gene ends were 6 bases for V and 9 bases for J; bases not matched to a gene: 9.

The chain joins TRBV10-2 to TRBJ2-2; D is uncertain. V was trimmed by 8 bases and J by 7 bases, leaving 14 bases between them. This CDR3 contains 13 residues. In germline, CDR1 is WSHSY, CDR2 SAAADI. CDR3 nucleotide sequence: TGCGCCAGCGGGTTGGGGTCCGGCGGGGAGCTGTTTTTT. This encodes CASGLGSGGELFF.